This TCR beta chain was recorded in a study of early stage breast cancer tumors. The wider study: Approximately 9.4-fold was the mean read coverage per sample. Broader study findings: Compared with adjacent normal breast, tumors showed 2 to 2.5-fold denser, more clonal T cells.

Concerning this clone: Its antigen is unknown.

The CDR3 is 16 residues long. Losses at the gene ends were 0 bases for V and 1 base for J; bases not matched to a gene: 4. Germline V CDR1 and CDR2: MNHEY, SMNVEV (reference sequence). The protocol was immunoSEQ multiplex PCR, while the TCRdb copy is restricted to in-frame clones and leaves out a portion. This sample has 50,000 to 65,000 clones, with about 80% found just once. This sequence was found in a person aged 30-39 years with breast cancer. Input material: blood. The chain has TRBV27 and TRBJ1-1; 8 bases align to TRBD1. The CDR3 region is CASSLSLDRGNTEAFF. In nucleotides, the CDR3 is TGTGCCAGCAGTTTATCCCTTGACAGGGGGAACACTGAAGCTTTCTTT.